In its sample, the clone carrying this T cell receptor beta chain is medium-sized (0.01 to 0.1%). The antigen is not known. J lost 6 bases, V lost 3 bases, and 10 bases had no gene match. CDR3 length: 15 amino acids. Germline V gene sequence: CDR1 DFQATT, CDR2 SNEGSKA (reference sequence). The treatment is: roughly 11-day PBMC culture with coronavirus spike peptide pools or control peptides (ViraFEST assay). This sample was taken from a study of vaccination and CD4 T cells after COVID-19. The assay that was used to sequence DNA from cultured CD4+ T cells was the Oncomine TCR Beta short-read assay. MiXCR was run by TCRdb on the PCR reads, yielding one entry per CDR3 protein. Here the sample spans 8,500 to 14,000 distinct CDR3 sequences, less than 65% being singletons.

This receptor was identified in a human donor who had recovered from COVID-19. This chain joins TRBV20-1 and TRBJ2-1; 8 bases align to TRBD1. Sequenced here: CD4+ T cells from blood, cultured in vitro, sampled before SARS-CoV-2 vaccination. This CDR3 reads CSARMTGDVGNEQFF. CDR3 DNA sequence: TGCAGTGCTAGGATGACAGGGGATGTTGGCAATGAGCAGTTCTTC.